Presented here are 18 T cell receptor beta chains from one specimen sequenced in a study of breast tumors, draining lymph nodes, adjacent tissues (dated by TCRdb to about 2016). The lymph node samples were taken from the axillary draining lymph nodes of breast cancer patients. The library was built by means of multiplex PCR. Sequencing instrument: Illumina HiSeq 2000. The public reads were reanalyzed by TCRdb: fastp trimming at Q25, MiXCR alignment, in-frame beta chains only. Each record represents a unique CDR3 protein, reported with the most common genes and DNA among its rows. The sample profile shows some 170,000 distinct CDR3 sequences; 30% to 35% of them were found once. The ten largest clones take up 3% to 4.5% of the sample. Sequences were obtained from axillary lymph node tissue. The source is a female donor with breast cancer. Some clones in this sample may be carry-over from other donors' samples.

With regard to this clonotype: The CDR3 end shows no conserved phenylalanine or tryptophan, and so a read error is likely. V usage is TRBV7-2 and J usage is TRBJ2-3; D remains unclear. The CDR3 totals 12 residues. In germline, CDR1 is SGHTA, CDR2 FQGNSA. V was clipped by 4 bases and J by 6 bases, with 8 bases between them. The chain's CDR3 is CASSSARDTQYL. The CDR3, as DNA: TGTGCCAGCAGCTCAGCCCGGGATACGCAGTATCTT.

This chain links TRBV15 with TRBJ1-5; no clear D. The CDR3 is 13 residues long. Germline-derived CDR1 and CDR2 are LNHNV and YYDKDF (reference sequence). Trimming stripped 5 bases from V and 7 bases from J, with 12 bases between. The CDR3 nucleotides read TGTGCCACCAGCGTTAAAGAAGGCCAGCCCCAGCATTTT. As protein: CATSVKEGQPQHF.

Concerning this clonotype itself: It is likely a read error, because the conserved phenylalanine at the end of the CDR3 is missing. This chain links TRBV6-5 with TRBJ2-3; 11 bases fit TRBD2. The CDR3 runs to 18 residues. Germline values: CDR1 MNHEY, CDR2 SVGAGI. The CDR3 spells CASSHSLPASGGTGAQYL. The DNA of the CDR3 is TGTGCCAGCAGTCACTCGCTCCCAGCTAGCGGGGGGACGGGGGCGCAGTATCTT.

This clonotype turned up a few times. The chain joins TRBV5-1 to TRBJ2-4, with D perhaps matching TRBD2 (6 bases). CDR1 is SGHRS and CDR2 is YFSETQ in the germline V gene. The CDR3 is 14 residues long. V was cut by 0 bases and J by 3 bases, with 7 bases left in between. CDR3 DNA sequence: TGCGCCAGCAGCTTGGGGAGGGACAAAAACATTCAGTACTTC. The encoded protein is CASSLGRDKNIQYF. The complete variable domain, with remaining parts taken from reference TRBV5-1 and TRBJ2-4, reads KAGVTQTPRYLIKTRGQQVTLSCSPISGHRSVSWYQQTPGQGLQFLFEYFSETQRNKGNFPGRFSGRQFSNSRSEMNVSTLELGDSALYLCASSLGRDKNIQYFGAGTRLSVL.

This clonotype was recorded many times. The J gene is TRBJ1-2, the V gene TRBV5-4; D gene unclear. CDR1 SGHNT and CDR2 YYREEE come from the germline V gene (reference sequence). V lost 0 bases to trimming and J lost 8 bases, with 11 bases between them. There are 13 residues in the CDR3. The CDR3 spells CASSLVTVGGYTF. In nucleotides, the CDR3 is TGTGCCAGCAGCTTGGTGACGGTAGGAGGCTACACCTTC.

In its sample, this clonotype was seen many times. The rearrangement uses TRBV19 and TRBJ1-5, with 8 positions matching TRBD1. With V trimmed by 8 bases and J by 6 bases, 9 bases remained unmatched. Germline V gene sequence: CDR1 LNHDA, CDR2 SQIVND (reference sequence). The CDR3 contains 14 residues. CDR3 in amino acids: CASSRGLGLQPQHF. CDR3 nucleotide sequence: TGTGCCAGTTCCAGGGGGCTAGGGCTTCAGCCCCAGCATTTT.

This clonotype was recorded many times. V gene TRBV30 combines with J gene TRBJ2-7; 7 nucleotides agree with TRBD1. CDR3 length: 14 residues. From germline, CDR1 is GTSNPN and CDR2 SVGIG (reference sequence). J lost 3 bases, V lost 4 bases, and 9 bases had no gene match. This CDR3 reads CAWTNDREYYEQYF. The CDR3 nucleotides are TGTGCCTGGACCAACGACAGGGAATACTACGAGCAGTACTTC.

V is TRBV7-9 and J is TRBJ1-4, with a weak D call TRBD1 (5 bases). The germline V and J ends were trimmed by 5 bases and 8 bases, with 15 bases remaining between them. Germline values: CDR1 SEHNR, CDR2 FQNEAQ (reference sequence). CDR3 length: 14 residues. CDR3 residues: CASSLGTWGEKLFF. Here the CDR3 DNA reads TGTGCCAGCAGCCTAGGGACGTGGGGAGAAAAACTGTTTTTT. The full variable domain, rest sourced from reference TRBV7-9 and TRBJ1-4, is DTGVSQNPRHKITKRGQNVTFRCDPISEHNRLYWYRQTLGQGPEFLTYFQNEAQLEKSRLLSDRFSAERPKGSFSTLEIQRTEQGDSAMYLCASSLGTWGEKLFFGSGTQLSVL.

This clonotype was observed many times. The chain is built from TRBV12-3 or TRBV12-4 and TRBJ1-2; possible D gene TRBD1, 5 bases. The germline V and J ends were trimmed by 3 bases and 7 bases, with 15 bases remaining between them. This CDR3 region has 14 residues. In DNA form, the CDR3 reads TGTGCCAGCAGTTTCGGGGGGGACTTTTTTGGCTACACCTTC. Translated, it gives CASSFGGDFFGYTF.

The V call is TRBV28, the J call TRBJ1-1; D ambiguous. The V end was cut by 7 bases, the J end by 5 bases, with 8 bases between. Germline values: CDR1 MDHEN, CDR2 SYDVKM. The CDR3 is 11 residues long. The CDR3 DNA reads as TGTGCCAGCATTTCCGGGACTGAAGCTTTCTTT. Encoded protein: CASISGTEAFF. Full variable domain (missing parts from reference TRBV28 and TRBJ1-1): DVKVTQSSRYLVKRTGEKVFLECVQDMDHENMFWYRQDPGLGLRLIYFSYDVKMKEKGDIPEGYSVSREKKERFSLILESASTNQTSMYLCASISGTEAFFGQGTRLTVV.

In its sample, this clonotype was seen a few times. A read error may explain this, as a much larger clone is one base away. The rearrangement links TRBV20-1 to TRBJ2-5; TRBD2 matches 13 bases. Trimming took 5 bases from V and 7 from J; bases not matched to a gene: 10. The CDR3 has 15 amino acids. Germline V gene data show CDR1 as DFQATT and CDR2 as SNEGSKA (reference sequence). CDR3 bases: TGCAGTGCTGGACTAGCGGGGGCTCGGGCAGCGACCCAGTACTTC. This encodes CSAGLAGARAATQYF.

Many counts were recorded for this clonotype. The rearrangement joins TRBV14 to TRBJ2-2; 7 nucleotides match TRBD2. V gave up 5 bases and J gave up 3 bases; unmatched junction bases: 9. Germline V CDR1 and CDR2: SGHDN, FVKESK. The CDR3 has 16 residues. CDR3 in DNA: TGTGCCAGCAGCGGTAACCTACTAGCGTACACCGGGGAGCTGTTTTTT. This sequence encodes CASSGNLLAYTGELFF.

This clonotype was observed many times. The chain employs TRBV14 and TRBJ2-1, with D perhaps assigned TRBD1 or TRBD2 (6 bases each). This CDR3 is built from 15 residues. V was clipped by 1 base and J by 4 bases, with 11 bases between them. Germline loops: CDR1 SGHDN, CDR2 FVKESK. The CDR3 bases are TGTGCCAGCAGCCAAGCGGGGGCGGGATACAATGAGCAGTTCTTC. Amino acids: CASSQAGAGYNEQFF.

To note about this clonotype: A much larger clone differs by one base, so this may be a read error. The chain is built from TRBV20-1 and TRBJ1-2; 8 bases agree with TRBD1. The CDR3 totals 12 residues. Germline V gives CDR1 DFQATT, CDR2 SNEGSKA (reference sequence). The CDR3 DNA sequence: TGCAGTGCTACGGGACAGGTGTCTGGCTCCACCTTC. Amino acid sequence: CSATGQVSGSTF.

Of note for this clonotype: Given a much more abundant clone one base away, this may be a read error. CDR3 coding DNA: TGTGCCAGTAGTTCCGGGACAGGGGTCGGGGAGCTGTTTTTT. Translating it yields CASSSGTGVGELFF. The V gene is TRBV19, the J gene TRBJ2-2, with 10 bases matching TRBD1. The CDR3 length is 14 residues. Germline values: CDR1 LNHDA, CDR2 SQIVND (reference sequence). V dropped 5 bases and J dropped 7; count of bases not matched to a gene: 4.

This clonotype turned up a few times. A much larger clone is a single base away; this may be a read error. No conserved phenylalanine or tryptophan ends this CDR3, so it is likely a read error. The CDR3 DNA reads as TGCGCCAGCAGCTTGTCGGGCCTCTCCTACGAGCAGTACCTC. It specifies CASSLSGLSYEQYL. The V and J genes are TRBV5-1 and TRBJ2-7; no clear D. The germline gives CDR1 SGHRS, CDR2 YFSETQ. The CDR3 contains 14 residues. Trimming took 1 base from V and 0 from J, leaving 8 bases between them.

This clonotype was seen once. A much more abundant neighbour one base away suggests this may be a read error. This chain links TRBV3-1 with TRBJ2-7; TRBD1 might be the D (6 bases). Germline V gene sequence: CDR1 LGHDT, CDR2 YNNKEL (reference sequence). V gave up 3 bases and J gave up 6 bases, with 12 bases separating them. The CDR3 loop spans 13 amino acids. Here the CDR3 DNA reads TGTGCCAGCAGCCATCTTACAGGGAGCGAGCAGTACTTC. Its translation: CASSHLTGSEQYF.

In this sample, this clonotype turned up a few times. The J gene is TRBJ2-6, the V gene TRBV5-6; 8 positions match TRBD2. This CDR3 is 15 amino acids long. V lost 4 bases, J lost 3 bases, and 3 bases stayed unmatched. The germline V gene encodes CDR1 SGHDT and CDR2 YYEEEE. The CDR3 reads CASSRAGVGANVLTF. The CDR3 region has the DNA TGTGCCAGCAGCCGAGCGGGGGTTGGGGCCAACGTCCTGACTTTC.